The 20 T cell receptor beta chains given below trace back to one sample, sequenced in a study of Graves' ophthalmopathy and Graves' hyperthyroidism. TCR beta CDR3 amplification used RNA transcripts. First-round RT-PCR with HTBI primers preceded a second-round multiplex PCR. TCRdb processed the multiplex PCR reads anew with MiXCR; each CDR3 protein has one entry. The sample includes around 1.1 million distinct CDR3 sequences, 36% of them seen just once. The sequenced material came from peripheral blood or thyroid tissue (not recorded which). The receptors stem from an adult man with Graves' hyperthyroidism.

The V and J genes are TRBV10-2 and TRBJ1-2; maybe TRBD1 (6 bases). The germline V and J ends were trimmed by 0 bases and 6 bases, with 11 bases remaining between them. CDR1 WSHSY and CDR2 SAAADI come from the germline V gene. The CDR3 consists of 14 residues. The CDR3 sequence is CASSESRGAHGYTF. The DNA of the CDR3 is TGCGCCAGCAGTGAGTCGCGGGGGGCGCATGGCTACACCTTC.

This clonotype has ten or more counts. The rearrangement links TRBV19 to TRBJ1-5; D is uncertain. V was cut by 7 bases and J by 7 bases, with 14 bases left in between. Germline assignment: CDR1 LNHDA and CDR2 SQIVND (reference sequence). CDR3 size: 13 residues. The CDR3 DNA is TGTGCCAGTACAAAGGTACCGACGCAGCCCCAGCATTTT. This encodes CASTKVPTQPQHF.

This clonotype was seen at least ten times. The J gene is TRBJ1-5, the V gene TRBV7-9; D perhaps matches TRBD1 (6 bases). V lost 3 bases, J lost 1 base, and 10 bases lay in between. The CDR3 spans 15 residues. Germline CDR1 is SEHNR and CDR2 is FQNEAQ (reference sequence). The CDR3 DNA reads TGTGCCAGCAGCTTCGGACAGACGAGCAATCAGCCCCAGCATTTT. Translation: CASSFGQTSNQPQHF.

The J gene is TRBJ1-5, the V gene TRBV7-2; no clear D. Trimming shortened V by 1 base and J by 7 bases, and 8 bases separated the two germline ends. This CDR3 region has 13 residues. Germline loops: CDR1 SGHTA, CDR2 FQGNSA. The CDR3 DNA sequence: TGTGCCAGCAGCTTAGGCTCTGAACAGCCCCAGCATTTT. As protein: CASSLGSEQPQHF.

The CDR3 DNA is TGTGCCAGCAGTTGGGGACAGCCCACCTATGGCTACACCTTC. Translation: CASSWGQPTYGYTF. The chain joins TRBV28 to TRBJ1-2; TRBD1 aligns across 7 bases. The CDR3 extends over 14 amino acids. CDR1 and CDR2 from the germline V gene are MDHEN and SYDVKM. V dropped 4 bases and J dropped 4; count of bases not matched to a gene: 6.

This clonotype has just one count. The gene calls are TRBV11-2 and TRBJ2-7; TRBD1 matches 12 bases. The trim removed 1 base at V and 9 bases at J, leaving 7 bases unmatched. This CDR3 has 15 amino acids. Germline V gene data show CDR1 as SGHAT and CDR2 as FQNNGV. The CDR3 is CASSLGDRGLGGQYF. CDR3 DNA: TGTGCCAGCAGCTTAGGGGACAGGGGGCTAGGAGGGCAGTACTTC.

This clonotype occurred a few times. CDR3 residues: CASSLGRDLNNEKLFF. The CDR3 nucleotides read TGCGCCAGCAGCTTGGGCAGGGACTTAAATAATGAAAAACTGTTTTTT. V usage is TRBV5-1 and J usage is TRBJ1-4; a possible D gene is TRBD1 (5 bases). There are 16 residues in the CDR3. CDR1 is SGHRS, CDR2 YFSETQ, per germline. Trimming took off 0 bases at V and 4 bases at J, with 13 bases between the two ends.

This clonotype was seen more than once but under ten times. The V gene is TRBV3-1, the J gene TRBJ2-7; D call uncertain. The CDR3 consists of 14 residues. Germline CDR1 is LGHDT and CDR2 is YNNKEL (reference sequence). V lost 3 bases to trimming and J lost 2 bases, with 11 bases between them. The CDR3 nucleotides read TGTGCCAGCAGCCAGTCCCCAAGGACCTACGAGCAGTACTTC. Translated, it gives CASSQSPRTYEQYF.

The V call is TRBV7-9, the J call TRBJ1-2; possible D gene TRBD1, 6 bases. Trimming removed 0 bases from V and 8 bases from J, with 10 bases in between. CDR3 length equals 13 residues. CDR1 and CDR2 (germline): SEHNR, FQNEAQ (reference sequence). CDR3 residues: CASSLAKGGGYTF. The CDR3 bases are TGTGCCAGCAGCTTAGCGAAGGGGGGCGGCTACACCTTC. Complete variable domain (other parts from reference TRBV7-9 and TRBJ1-2): DTGVSQNPRHKITKRGQNVTFRCDPISEHNRLYWYRQTLGQGPEFLTYFQNEAQLEKSRLLSDRFSAERPKGSFSTLEIQRTEQGDSAMYLCASSLAKGGGYTFGSGTRLTVV.

The genes are TRBV10-3 and TRBJ2-2, with 9 bases identical to TRBD2. The CDR3 sequence is 16 residues long. V shed 5 bases, J shed 1 base, and the junction held 5 bases outside the gene matches. Germline CDR1 ENHRY, CDR2 SYGVKD. The CDR3 is CAISLVAGVNTGELFF. CDR3 coding DNA: TGTGCCATCAGTCTGGTAGCGGGGGTGAACACCGGGGAGCTGTTTTTT.

This clonotype was seen at least ten times. The chain joins TRBV13 to TRBJ1-1; TRBD1 might be the D (5 bases). Germline V gene sequence: CDR1 PRHDT, CDR2 FYEKMQ (reference sequence). This CDR3 region has 14 residues. The V gene lost 5 bases and the J gene lost 5 bases, with 15 bases spanning the gap. This CDR3 reads CASSPGLAGTEAFF. DNA for the CDR3: TGTGCCAGCAGCCCGGGACTGGCGGGAACTGAAGCTTTCTTT.

This clonotype occurred a few times. The V and J genes are TRBV11-2 and TRBJ2-2; D remains unclear. The CDR3 runs to 15 residues. Trimming took 3 bases from V and 1 from J, leaving 9 bases between them. Germline lookup yields CDR1 SGHAT and CDR2 FQNNGV. CDR3 sequence (DNA): TGTGCCAGCAGCTTGGTAATGATGAACACCGGGGAGCTGTTTTTT. Amino acid sequence: CASSLVMMNTGELFF.

The chain recombines TRBV7-8 with TRBJ1-3; a possible D gene is TRBD1 (5 bases). Trimming removed 5 bases from V and 3 bases from J, with 11 bases in between. The CDR3 runs to 14 residues. Germline V lookup: CDR1 SGHVS, CDR2 FQNEAQ. The CDR3 is CASSQGLGGNTIYF. The CDR3 DNA reads TGTGCCAGCAGCCAGGGCCTAGGTGGAAACACCATATATTTT. The full variable domain, in which reference TRBV7-8 and TRBJ1-3 provide the parts outside the CDR3, is GAGVSQSPRYKVAKRGQDVALRCDPISGHVSLFWYQQALGQGPEFLTYFQNEAQLDKSGLPSDRFFAERPEGSVSTLKIQRTQQEDSAVYLCASSQGLGGNTIYFGEGSWLTVV.

A remark on this clonotype: Its ends do not fully match the called genes, so a read error is possible. This chain links TRBV7-9 with TRBJ2-7; the match to TRBD1 covers 7 bases. Germline V gene data show CDR1 as SEHNR and CDR2 as FQNEAQ (reference sequence). The CDR3 has 18 residues. The CDR3 sequence is CANSLDVSGGIVSYEQYF. DNA for the CDR3: TGTGCCAACAGCTTAGATGTTTCAGGGGGTATAGTCTCCTACGAGCAGTACTTC.

This clonotype has at least ten counts. The rearrangement uses TRBV11-2 and TRBJ2-6; D ambiguous. The CDR3 totals 16 residues. The V end was cut by 2 bases, the J end by 1 base, with 9 bases between. Germline-derived CDR1 and CDR2 are SGHAT and FQNNGV. As DNA, the CDR3 is TGTGCCAGCAGCTTATCGTCGGGTTCTGGGGCCAACGTCCTGACTTTC. Translating it yields CASSLSSGSGANVLTF.

This clonotype was seen only a few times. V and J are TRBV7-3 and TRBJ2-2; D possibly uses TRBD1 or TRBD2 (6 bases each). Germline V gene lookup returns CDR1 SGHTA and CDR2 FQGTGA. V was shortened by 5 bases and J by 4 bases, with 17 bases between the two germline ends. CDR3 size: 16 residues. The CDR3 DNA reads TGTGCCAGCAGCCACACTGGGGGGCTAGGCACCGGGGAGCTGTTTTTT. Protein sequence: CASSHTGGLGTGELFF.

This clonotype was counted at least ten times. This chain joins TRBV2 and TRBJ1-2, with no clear D. V lost 7 bases and J 5 bases, leaving 14 bases between the germline ends. Germline V CDR1 and CDR2: SNHLY, FYNNEI. The CDR3 has 13 residues. The CDR3 coding sequence is TGTGCCAGCACTTTCCGGGTCGCTTATGGCTACACCTTC. Amino acids: CASTFRVAYGYTF.

The chain carries TRBV11-2 and TRBJ1-6; 8 bases agree with TRBD1. Germline trimming cut 7 bases from V and 8 bases from J; bases unmatched to any gene: 10. The CDR3 totals 15 residues. Germline CDR1 is SGHAT and CDR2 is FQNNGV. This CDR3 reads CASTGLDRADSPLHF. For the CDR3, the DNA is TGTGCCAGCACCGGCTTGGACAGGGCGGATTCACCCCTCCACTTT.

On this clonotype itself: A much bigger clone sits one base away, suggesting this may be a read error. The chain carries TRBV11-1 and TRBJ2-2, with D possibly matching TRBD2 (5 bases). Germline CDR1 and CDR2: SGHAT and FQDESV (reference sequence). This CDR3 is built from 14 residues. The CDR3 protein is CASSLDWNTGEPFF. The CDR3 DNA reads TGTGCCAGCAGCTTAGACTGGAACACCGGGGAGCCGTTTTTT.

Concerning this clonotype itself: An end of the junction does not agree with germline; a read error may underlie this. The J gene is TRBJ2-5, the V gene TRBV9; 16 bases agree with TRBD2. Germline V gene sequence: CDR1 SGDLS, CDR2 YYNGEE. CDR3 length: 19 amino acids. The CDR3 bases are TGTGCCAGCAGCGGCCCCGGGACTAGCGGGGGGGCCGGGCAAGGGACCCAGTACTTC. Translated: CASSGPGTSGGAGQGTQYF.